This entry concerns a single TCR beta chain. The sample comes from a study of T cell changes during pregnancy in multiple sclerosis. Germline CDR1 is SEHNR and CDR2 is FQNEAQ (reference sequence). The CDR3 length is 14 residues. With 5 bases removed from V and 4 bases from J, the gap between germline ends came to 12 bases. The method was immunoSEQ multiplex PCR; TCRdb's version includes in-frame clones alone and lacks a portion of them. The data hold 100,000 or so clones, with roughly 93% observed a single time. Sample: peripheral blood, taken before pregnancy. The V call is TRBV7-9, the J call TRBJ1-3; no clear D. The clonotype was recovered from a female donor with multiple sclerosis, enrolled in a pregnancy study. CDR3: CASSVPGSGNTIYF. DNA for the CDR3: TGTGCCAGCAGCGTCCCGGGGTCAGGAAACACCATATATTTT.